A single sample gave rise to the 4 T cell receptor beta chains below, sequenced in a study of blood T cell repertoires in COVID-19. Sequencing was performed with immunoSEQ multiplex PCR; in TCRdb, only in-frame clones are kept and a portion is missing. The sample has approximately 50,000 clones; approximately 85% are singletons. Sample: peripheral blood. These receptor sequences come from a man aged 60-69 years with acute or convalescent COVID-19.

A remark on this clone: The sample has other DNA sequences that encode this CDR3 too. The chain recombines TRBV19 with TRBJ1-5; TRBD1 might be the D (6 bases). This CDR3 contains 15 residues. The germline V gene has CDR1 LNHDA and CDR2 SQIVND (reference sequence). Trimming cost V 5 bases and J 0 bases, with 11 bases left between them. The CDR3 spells CASSLWTDSNQPQHF. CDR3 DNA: TGTGCCAGTAGTCTTTGGACAGATAGCAATCAGCCCCAGCATTTT. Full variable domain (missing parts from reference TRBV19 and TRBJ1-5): DGGITQSPKYLFRKEGQNVTLSCEQNLNHDAMYWYRQDPGQGLRLIYYSQIVNDFQKGDIAEGYSVSREKKESFPLTVTSAQKNPTAFYLCASSLWTDSNQPQHFGDGTRLSIL.

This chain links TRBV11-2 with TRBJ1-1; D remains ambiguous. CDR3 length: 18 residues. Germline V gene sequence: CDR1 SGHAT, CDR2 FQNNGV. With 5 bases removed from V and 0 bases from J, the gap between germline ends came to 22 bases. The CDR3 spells CASSPLGMRVSLNTEAFF. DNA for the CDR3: TGTGCCAGCAGCCCCCTCGGTATGCGGGTGAGCCTGAACACTGAAGCTTTCTTT.

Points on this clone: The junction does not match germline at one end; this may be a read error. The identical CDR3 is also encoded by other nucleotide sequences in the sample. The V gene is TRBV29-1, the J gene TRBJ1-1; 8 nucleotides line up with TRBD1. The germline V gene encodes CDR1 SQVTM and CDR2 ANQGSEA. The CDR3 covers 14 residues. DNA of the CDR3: TGCAGCGTCACCCGACAGGGGTTGAACACTGAAGCCTTCTTT. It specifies CSVTRQGLNTEAFF.

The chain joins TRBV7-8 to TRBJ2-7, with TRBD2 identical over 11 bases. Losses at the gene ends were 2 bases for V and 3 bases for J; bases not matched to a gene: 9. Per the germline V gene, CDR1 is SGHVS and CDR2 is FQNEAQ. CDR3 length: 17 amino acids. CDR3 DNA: TGTGCCAGCAGCTTATACGGGACTAGCGGACGCGGCTACGAGCAGTACTTC. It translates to CASSLYGTSGRGYEQYF.